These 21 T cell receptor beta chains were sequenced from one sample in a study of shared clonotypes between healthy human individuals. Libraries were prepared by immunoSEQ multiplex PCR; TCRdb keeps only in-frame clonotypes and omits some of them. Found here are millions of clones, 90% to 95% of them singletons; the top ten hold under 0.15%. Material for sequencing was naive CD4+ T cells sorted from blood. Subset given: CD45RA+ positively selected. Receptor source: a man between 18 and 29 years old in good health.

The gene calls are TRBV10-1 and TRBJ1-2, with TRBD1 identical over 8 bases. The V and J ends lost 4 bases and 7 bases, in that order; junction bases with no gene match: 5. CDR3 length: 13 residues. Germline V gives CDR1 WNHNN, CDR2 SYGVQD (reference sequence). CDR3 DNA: TGCGCCAGCAGTGCCTCCGGGACAGGTGGCTACACCTTC. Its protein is CASSASGTGGYTF.

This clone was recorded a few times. CDR3 residues: CASSPVERGAGSPLHF. CDR3 DNA sequence: TGCGCCAGCAGCCCCGTCGAGCGGGGCGCAGGTTCACCCCTCCACTTT. This chain uses TRBV4-1 with TRBJ1-6; D might be TRBD1 (5 bases). The CDR3 is made up of 16 amino acids. Trimming removed 4 bases at V and 9 bases at J, with 19 bases between. The germline V gene has CDR1 MGHRA and CDR2 YSYEKL.

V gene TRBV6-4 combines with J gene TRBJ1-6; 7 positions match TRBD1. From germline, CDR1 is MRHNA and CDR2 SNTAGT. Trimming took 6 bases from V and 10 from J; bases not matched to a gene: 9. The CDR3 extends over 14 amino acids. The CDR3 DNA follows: TGTGCCAGCAGCGGAGCAGGGGGAGGATCACCCCTCCACTTT. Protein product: CASSGAGGGSPLHF.

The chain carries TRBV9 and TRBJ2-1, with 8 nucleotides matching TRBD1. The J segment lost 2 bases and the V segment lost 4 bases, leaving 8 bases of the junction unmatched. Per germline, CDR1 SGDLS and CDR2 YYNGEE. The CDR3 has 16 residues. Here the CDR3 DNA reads TGTGCCAGCAGCTCCCGGACAGGGAACACCTACAATGAGCAGTTCTTC. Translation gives CASSSRTGNTYNEQFF.

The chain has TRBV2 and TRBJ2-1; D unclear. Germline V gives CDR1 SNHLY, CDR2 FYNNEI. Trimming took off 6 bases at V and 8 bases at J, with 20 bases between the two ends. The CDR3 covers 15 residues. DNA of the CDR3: TGTGCCAGCAGCGATGGCCCACTAAATAGCTATGAGCAGTTCTTC. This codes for CASSDGPLNSYEQFF.

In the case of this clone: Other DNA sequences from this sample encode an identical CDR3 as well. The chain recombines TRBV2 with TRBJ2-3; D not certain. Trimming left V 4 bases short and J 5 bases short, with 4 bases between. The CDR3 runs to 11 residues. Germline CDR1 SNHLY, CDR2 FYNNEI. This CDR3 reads CASSGKDTQYF. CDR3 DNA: TGTGCCAGCAGTGGTAAAGATACGCAGTATTTT.

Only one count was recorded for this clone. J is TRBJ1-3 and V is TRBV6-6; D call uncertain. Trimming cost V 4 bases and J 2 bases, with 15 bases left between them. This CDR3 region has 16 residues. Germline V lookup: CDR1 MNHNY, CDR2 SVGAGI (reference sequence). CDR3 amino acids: CASSSYLGETGNTIYF. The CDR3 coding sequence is TGTGCCAGCAGTTCCTACCTGGGCGAAACTGGAAACACCATATATTTT.

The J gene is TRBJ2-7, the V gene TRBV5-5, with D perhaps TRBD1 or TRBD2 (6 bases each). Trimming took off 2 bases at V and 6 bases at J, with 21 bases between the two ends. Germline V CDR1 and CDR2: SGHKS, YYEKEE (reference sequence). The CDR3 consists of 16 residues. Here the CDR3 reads CASSFDAVGGPSEQYF. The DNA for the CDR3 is TGTGCCAGCAGCTTCGACGCTGTAGGGGGGCCTTCCGAGCAGTACTTC.

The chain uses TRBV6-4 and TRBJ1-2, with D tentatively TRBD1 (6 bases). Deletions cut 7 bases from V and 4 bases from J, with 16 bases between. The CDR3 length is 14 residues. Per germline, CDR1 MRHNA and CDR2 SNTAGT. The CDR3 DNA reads TGTGCCAGCAAAGATTTCCCGGACAGCTATGGCTACACCTTC. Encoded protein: CASKDFPDSYGYTF.

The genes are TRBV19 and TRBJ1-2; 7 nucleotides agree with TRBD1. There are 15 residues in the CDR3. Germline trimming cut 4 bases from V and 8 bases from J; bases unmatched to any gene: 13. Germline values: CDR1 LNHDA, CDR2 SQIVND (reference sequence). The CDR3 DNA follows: TGTGCCAGTAGTACGGAAGGAGGGGGCGCGAAAGGCTACACCTTC. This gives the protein CASSTEGGGAKGYTF.

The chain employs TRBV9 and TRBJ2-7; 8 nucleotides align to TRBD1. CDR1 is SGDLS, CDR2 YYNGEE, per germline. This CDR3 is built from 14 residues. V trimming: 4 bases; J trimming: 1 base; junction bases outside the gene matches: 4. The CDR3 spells CASSPWTGSYEQYF. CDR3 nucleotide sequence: TGTGCCAGCAGCCCGTGGACAGGGTCCTACGAGCAGTACTTC.

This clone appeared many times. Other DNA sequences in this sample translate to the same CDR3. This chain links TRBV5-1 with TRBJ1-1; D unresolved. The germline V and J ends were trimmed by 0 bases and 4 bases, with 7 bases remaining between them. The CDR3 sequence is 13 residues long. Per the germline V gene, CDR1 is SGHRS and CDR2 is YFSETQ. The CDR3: CASSLEPITEAFF. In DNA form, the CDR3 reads TGCGCCAGCAGCTTGGAACCAATCACTGAAGCTTTCTTT.

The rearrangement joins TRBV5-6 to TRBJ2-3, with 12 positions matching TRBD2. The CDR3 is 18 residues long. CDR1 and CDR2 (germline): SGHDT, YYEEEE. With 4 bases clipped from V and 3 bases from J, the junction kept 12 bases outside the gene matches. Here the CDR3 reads CASSARTKTSGGTDTQYF. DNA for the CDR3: TGTGCCAGCAGCGCCCGAACCAAGACTAGCGGGGGAACAGATACGCAGTATTTT.

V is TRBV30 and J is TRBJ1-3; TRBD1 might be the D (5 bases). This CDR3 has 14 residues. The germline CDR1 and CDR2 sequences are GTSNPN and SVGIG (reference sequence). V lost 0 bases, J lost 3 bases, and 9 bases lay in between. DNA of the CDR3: TGTGCCTGGAGTGTAGGGACCGTTGGAAACACCATATATTTT. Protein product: CAWSVGTVGNTIYF.

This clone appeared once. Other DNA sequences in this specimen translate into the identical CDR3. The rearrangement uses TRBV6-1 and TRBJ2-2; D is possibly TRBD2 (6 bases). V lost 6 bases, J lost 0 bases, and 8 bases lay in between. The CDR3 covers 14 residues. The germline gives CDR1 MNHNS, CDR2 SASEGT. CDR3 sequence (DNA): TGTGCCAGCAGCGGGACTGCGAACACCGGGGAGCTGTTTTTT. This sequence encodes CASSGTANTGELFF.

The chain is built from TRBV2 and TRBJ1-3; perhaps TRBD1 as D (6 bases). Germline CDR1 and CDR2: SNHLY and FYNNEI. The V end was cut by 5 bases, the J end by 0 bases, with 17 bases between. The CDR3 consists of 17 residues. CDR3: CASSSDTGTNSGNTIYF. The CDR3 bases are TGTGCCAGCAGTAGTGATACAGGGACCAACTCTGGAAACACCATATATTTT.

This CDR3 is CASSLGFQGLYEKLFF. As DNA, the CDR3 is TGTGCCAGCAGCTTAGGTTTCCAGGGGCTATACGAAAAACTGTTTTTT. The genes are TRBV11-2 and TRBJ1-4, with a tentative D call TRBD1 (6 bases). Trimming took off 1 base at V and 8 bases at J, with 17 bases between the two ends. CDR3 length: 16 amino acids. Germline loops: CDR1 SGHAT, CDR2 FQNNGV.

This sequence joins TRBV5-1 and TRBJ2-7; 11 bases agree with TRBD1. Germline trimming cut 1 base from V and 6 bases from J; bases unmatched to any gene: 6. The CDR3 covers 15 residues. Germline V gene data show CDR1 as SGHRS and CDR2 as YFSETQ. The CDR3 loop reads CASSLSPGQGVEQYF. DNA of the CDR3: TGCGCCAGCAGCTTGTCCCCGGGACAGGGGGTCGAGCAGTACTTC.

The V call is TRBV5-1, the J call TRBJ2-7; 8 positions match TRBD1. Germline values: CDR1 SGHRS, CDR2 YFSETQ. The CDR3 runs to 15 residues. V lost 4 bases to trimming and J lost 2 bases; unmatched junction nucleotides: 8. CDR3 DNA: TGCGCCAGCAGCGCCGGGACAGGTGGGACCTACGAGCAGTACTTC. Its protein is CASSAGTGGTYEQYF. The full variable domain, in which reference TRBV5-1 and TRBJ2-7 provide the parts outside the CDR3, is KAGVTQTPRYLIKTRGQQVTLSCSPISGHRSVSWYQQTPGQGLQFLFEYFSETQRNKGNFPGRFSGRQFSNSRSEMNVSTLELGDSALYLCASSAGTGGTYEQYFGPGTRLTVT.

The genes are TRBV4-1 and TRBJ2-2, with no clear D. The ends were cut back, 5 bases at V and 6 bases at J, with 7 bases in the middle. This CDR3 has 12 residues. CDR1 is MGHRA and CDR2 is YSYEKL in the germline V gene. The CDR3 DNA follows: TGCGCCAGCAGCGCGGCGTCCGGGGAGCTGTTTTTT. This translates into CASSAASGELFF.

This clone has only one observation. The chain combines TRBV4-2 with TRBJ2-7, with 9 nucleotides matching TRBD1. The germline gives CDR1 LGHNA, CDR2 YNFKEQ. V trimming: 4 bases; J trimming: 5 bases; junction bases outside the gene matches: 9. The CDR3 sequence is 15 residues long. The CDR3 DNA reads TGTGCCAGCAGCCCCCTGGGACAGGGCCTCGACGAGCAGTACTTC. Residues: CASSPLGQGLDEQYF.